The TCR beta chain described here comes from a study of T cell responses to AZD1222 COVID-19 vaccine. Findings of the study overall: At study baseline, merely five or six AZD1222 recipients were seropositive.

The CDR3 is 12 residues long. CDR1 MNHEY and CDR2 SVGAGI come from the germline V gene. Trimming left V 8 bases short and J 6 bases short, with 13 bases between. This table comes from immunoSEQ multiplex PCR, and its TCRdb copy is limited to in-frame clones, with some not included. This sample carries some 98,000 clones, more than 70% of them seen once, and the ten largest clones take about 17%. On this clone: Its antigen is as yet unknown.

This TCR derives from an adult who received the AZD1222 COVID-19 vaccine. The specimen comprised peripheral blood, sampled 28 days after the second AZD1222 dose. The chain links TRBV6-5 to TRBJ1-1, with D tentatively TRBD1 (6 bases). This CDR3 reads CASFTGSAEAFF. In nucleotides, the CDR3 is TGTGCCAGCTTTACAGGGTCGGCTGAAGCTTTCTTT.